Presented here are 30 T cell receptor beta chains from one specimen sequenced in a study of T cell changes during pregnancy in multiple sclerosis. Assay used: immunoSEQ multiplex PCR; TCRdb lists only in-frame clones, some missing. In the table there are about 85,000 clones, 80% to 95% of which are singletons. The sample was peripheral blood, taken in the first trimester of pregnancy. The receptors stem from a female donor with multiple sclerosis, enrolled in a pregnancy study.

The table lists this clone with a few counts. The genes are TRBV6-4 and TRBJ2-1, with 7 bases fitting TRBD2. V shed 0 bases, J shed 2 bases, and the junction held 4 bases outside the gene matches. The CDR3 contains 16 residues. Germline values: CDR1 MRHNA, CDR2 SNTAGT. The CDR3 DNA sequence: TGTGCCAGCAGTGACTCGGTGGGGGGGGCCTACAATGAGCAGTTCTTC. It translates to CASSDSVGGAYNEQFF.

This clone was picked up a small number of times. This chain joins TRBV7-9 and TRBJ1-1; D is unresolved. V was cut by 5 bases and J by 10 bases, with 8 bases left in between. Germline V lookup: CDR1 SEHNR, CDR2 FQNEAQ (reference sequence). This CDR3 comprises 10 residues. The CDR3 region is CASSTEGAFF. As DNA, the CDR3 is TGTGCCAGCAGCACAGAAGGAGCTTTCTTT.

The J gene is TRBJ2-2, the V gene TRBV28; D might be TRBD1 (6 bases). Looked up from germline, CDR1 is MDHEN and CDR2 is SYDVKM. The CDR3 contains 21 residues. The germline V and J ends were trimmed by 4 bases and 2 bases, with 29 bases remaining between them. The CDR3 sequence: CASSYSPWGRGYPTNTGELFF. The CDR3, as DNA: TGTGCCAGCAGTTATTCCCCTTGGGGCAGGGGATATCCGACAAACACCGGGGAGCTGTTTTTT.

V gene TRBV19 combines with J gene TRBJ1-5; 7 bases fit TRBD1. This CDR3 has 14 residues. The V and J ends lost 3 bases and 6 bases, in that order; junction bases with no gene match: 5. Germline values: CDR1 LNHDA, CDR2 SQIVND (reference sequence). CDR3 sequence reads: CASSITGAGQPQHF. DNA for the CDR3: TGTGCCAGTAGTATCACAGGGGCGGGTCAGCCCCAGCATTTT.

V usage is TRBV6-1 and J usage is TRBJ2-1; D is perhaps TRBD1 (6 bases). The CDR3 has 15 residues. The V gene lost 8 bases and the J gene lost 0 bases, with 14 bases spanning the gap. Looked up from germline, CDR1 is MNHNS and CDR2 is SASEGT. The CDR3, as DNA: TGTGCCAGCCTTAATCTACAGGGCTCCTACAATGAGCAGTTCTTC. It yields the protein CASLNLQGSYNEQFF.

The gene calls are TRBV13 and TRBJ2-7; D call uncertain. The CDR3 sequence is 14 residues long. Germline-derived CDR1 and CDR2 are PRHDT and FYEKMQ (reference sequence). The ends were cut back, 0 bases at V and 3 bases at J, with 9 bases in the middle. The CDR3 DNA reads TGTGCCAGCAGCTTAGGCAGGCCCTTCTACGAGCAGTACTTC. Protein product: CASSLGRPFYEQYF.

The rearrangement uses TRBV6-1 and TRBJ2-3; 8 bases match TRBD2. Germline V gives CDR1 MNHNS, CDR2 SASEGT. The CDR3 contains 15 residues. Trimming cost V 4 bases and J 0 bases; bases outside gene matches: 3. As DNA, the CDR3 is TGTGCCAGCAGTGCTACTAGCGGAAGCACAGATACGCAGTATTTT. This codes for CASSATSGSTDTQYF.

V gene TRBV28 combines with J gene TRBJ1-2; perhaps TRBD1 as D (5 bases). Germline lookup yields CDR1 MDHEN and CDR2 SYDVKM. Between the trimmed V and J ends, which lost 7 bases and 4 bases, there was a span of 16 bases. CDR3 length equals 14 residues. The CDR3 DNA reads as TGTGCCAGCATCACCACCCGGGGGGGCTATGGCTACACCTTC. Protein sequence: CASITTRGGYGYTF.

The CDR3 bases are TGTGCCAGCAGCGTGGAAGTAGGCGGGGGGCTAGAGCAGTTCTTC. This translates into CASSVEVGGGLEQFF. The chain uses TRBV5-6 and TRBJ2-1; 8 bases line up with TRBD2. V lost 4 bases, J lost 10 bases, and 13 bases stayed unmatched. The germline CDR1 and CDR2 sequences are SGHDT and YYEEEE. CDR3 length: 15 amino acids.

This rearrangement joins TRBV19 to TRBJ2-7; weak D call: TRBD2 (6 bases). Trimming stripped 5 bases from V and 3 bases from J, with 23 bases between. Looked up from germline, CDR1 is LNHDA and CDR2 is SQIVND (reference sequence). The CDR3 covers 17 residues. CDR3 region: CASSSGSWVADFYEQYF. CDR3 bases: TGTGCCAGTAGTTCCGGGTCCTGGGTAGCGGACTTCTACGAGCAGTACTTC.

The chain is built from TRBV5-1 and TRBJ1-5; D is possibly TRBD1 (5 bases). V was shortened by 4 bases and J by 4 bases, with 15 bases between the two germline ends. CDR3 size: 15 residues. The germline V gene encodes CDR1 SGHRS and CDR2 YFSETQ. The CDR3 here is CASSPGGDLNQPQHF. CDR3 sequence (DNA): TGCGCCAGCAGCCCCGGGGGGGACTTGAATCAGCCCCAGCATTTT.

The genes are TRBV7-6 and TRBJ1-1; 7 bases agree with TRBD1. The CDR3 totals 15 residues. The V gene end was trimmed by 5 bases and the J gene end by 2 bases; junction bases not matched to a gene: 8. The germline V gene encodes CDR1 SGHVS and CDR2 FNYEAQ. For the CDR3, the DNA is TGTGCCAGCAGCCAACACGGGACAGATAACACTGAAGCTTTCTTT. It translates to CASSQHGTDNTEAFF.

This clone was seen once. The V call is TRBV28, the J call TRBJ2-5; possible D gene TRBD1, 6 bases. Germline CDR1 and CDR2: MDHEN and SYDVKM. V lost 2 bases to trimming and J lost 4 bases, with 14 bases between them. The CDR3 has 15 amino acids. The chain's CDR3 is CASSLGTRSRETQYF. CDR3 coding DNA: TGTGCCAGCAGTTTAGGGACAAGATCGAGAGAGACCCAGTACTTC.

The chain uses TRBV18 and TRBJ2-2, with 12 bases that match TRBD2. Trimming removed 2 bases from V and 4 bases from J; junction bases left unmatched: 8. Germline lookup yields CDR1 KGHSH and CDR2 LQKENI. This CDR3 spans 18 amino acids. CDR3: CASSPRLAGGPTTGELFF. The CDR3 coding sequence is TGTGCCAGCTCACCAAGGCTAGCGGGAGGGCCGACCACCGGGGAGCTGTTTTTT.

The chain employs TRBV4-3 and TRBJ1-1, with D perhaps TRBD1 (5 bases). This CDR3 is built from 15 residues. Germline values: CDR1 LGHNA, CDR2 YSLEER. Trimming took off 2 bases at V and 5 bases at J, with 15 bases between the two ends. The CDR3 reads CASSQQRAPGTEAFF. CDR3 DNA: TGCGCCAGCAGCCAACAAAGAGCCCCAGGGACTGAAGCTTTCTTT.

The V call is TRBV7-8, the J call TRBJ2-1; no firm D call. In germline, CDR1 is SGHVS, CDR2 FQNEAQ. The CDR3 runs to 14 residues. Trimming cost V 8 bases and J 9 bases, with 20 bases left between them. CDR3 sequence: CASQLNSPSAEQFF. CDR3 sequence (DNA): TGTGCCAGCCAGCTTAATTCCCCTAGTGCTGAGCAGTTCTTC.

The genes are TRBV9 and TRBJ2-5; maybe TRBD1 (6 bases). The length of the CDR3 is 15 residues. The V end lost 4 bases, the J end lost 3 bases, and 16 bases lay between the germline ends. The germline V gene has CDR1 SGDLS and CDR2 YYNGEE. The CDR3 coding sequence is TGTGCCAGCAGCCCTGAGGACAGACCAGAAGAGACCCAGTACTTC. This sequence encodes CASSPEDRPEETQYF.

The chain carries TRBV19 and TRBJ1-2; TRBD1 agrees at 10 bases. This CDR3 has 14 residues. Per the germline V gene, CDR1 is LNHDA and CDR2 is SQIVND (reference sequence). Trimming at V came to 3 bases and at J to 8 bases, leaving 6 bases not matched to a gene. Here the CDR3 DNA reads TGTGCCAGTAGTATGGGACAGGGGTTTCGCGGCTACACCTTC. It translates to CASSMGQGFRGYTF.

The V and J genes are TRBV30 and TRBJ2-1, with TRBD2 matching 9 bases. Germline loops: CDR1 GTSNPN, CDR2 SVGIG (reference sequence). Trimming at V came to 5 bases and at J to 0 bases, leaving 2 bases not matched to a gene. The length of the CDR3 is 14 residues. CDR3 coding DNA: TGTGCCTGGGCGGGAGGGAGCTCCTACAATGAGCAGTTCTTC. Encoded protein: CAWAGGSSYNEQFF.

The chain has TRBV5-1 and TRBJ2-3, with TRBD1 as a possible D gene (6 bases). This CDR3 spans 16 amino acids. Trimming left V 4 bases short and J 6 bases short, with 21 bases between. Germline CDR1 SGHRS, CDR2 YFSETQ. The CDR3 sequence: CASSTGTLQRGDTQYF. The CDR3 DNA follows: TGCGCCAGCAGCACAGGGACACTCCAAAGGGGTGATACGCAGTATTTT.

The genes are TRBV6-5 and TRBJ1-5; D may be TRBD1 (6 bases). The CDR3 covers 14 residues. Trimming pared 6 bases from V and 4 bases from J, leaving 13 bases between. Germline V gene lookup returns CDR1 MNHEY and CDR2 SVGAGI. Here the CDR3 reads CASSLDSGNQPQHF. The CDR3 coding sequence is TGTGCCAGCAGCCTGGACAGTGGTAATCAGCCCCAGCATTTT.

This clone occurred once. The gene calls are TRBV4-2 and TRBJ2-1; no clear D. CDR1 and CDR2 (germline): LGHNA, YNFKEQ. The V gene lost 4 bases and the J gene lost 1 base, with 20 bases spanning the gap. The CDR3 length is 18 residues. Written as DNA, the CDR3 is TGTGCCAGCAGCCCAAAAATGAATATATATAGTTCCTACAATGAGCAGTTCTTC. It yields the protein CASSPKMNIYSSYNEQFF.

This sequence joins TRBV27 and TRBJ2-1; possible D gene TRBD2, 6 bases. The CDR3 is 14 amino acids. Trimming pared 5 bases from V and 7 bases from J, leaving 15 bases between. The germline CDR1 and CDR2 sequences are MNHEY and SMNVEV (reference sequence). CDR3 protein: CASSGRDWGNEQFF. Here the CDR3 DNA reads TGTGCCAGCAGTGGCCGGGACTGGGGTAATGAGCAGTTCTTC.

V and J are TRBV29-1 and TRBJ2-7, with a possible D match to TRBD1 (6 bases). Germline assignment: CDR1 SQVTM and CDR2 ANQGSEA. V lost 2 bases to trimming and J lost 2 bases, with 16 bases between them. The CDR3 has 15 residues. CDR3 in DNA: TGCAGCGTTGAATCGCCCCCGGGACAAGCCTACGAGCAGTACTTC. This translates into CSVESPPGQAYEQYF.

The genes are TRBV28 and TRBJ2-7, with 8 bases matching TRBD2. The CDR3 contains 19 residues. Germline-derived CDR1 and CDR2 are MDHEN and SYDVKM. The V segment lost 6 bases and the J segment 7 bases; nucleotides outside the gene matches: 26. The CDR3 loop is CASSPAGAAGGLLRWEQYF. The CDR3 DNA sequence: TGTGCCAGCAGCCCCGCGGGTGCGGCGGGAGGACTACTACGATGGGAGCAGTACTTC.

J is TRBJ2-2 and V is TRBV5-1, with D maybe TRBD1 (5 bases). The germline V and J ends were trimmed by 3 bases and 1 base, with 13 bases remaining between them. The CDR3 has 16 amino acids. Germline lookup yields CDR1 SGHRS and CDR2 YFSETQ. The CDR3 nucleotides read TGCGCCAGCAGCTCGCTTGGGGCGGAGAACACCGGGGAGCTGTTTTTT. As protein: CASSSLGAENTGELFF.

The count of this clone is one. V gene TRBV4-3 combines with J gene TRBJ1-2, with a weak D call TRBD1 (6 bases). Germline V CDR1 and CDR2: LGHNA, YSLEER. This CDR3 is built from 17 residues. Deletions cut 4 bases from V and 8 bases from J, with 26 bases between. The CDR3 region is CASSPTFRDMVLLGYTF. The CDR3 DNA is TGCGCCAGCAGCCCCACCTTCCGGGACATGGTTCTTCTCGGCTACACCTTC.

This chain uses TRBV29-1 with TRBJ2-7; the match to TRBD1 covers 7 bases. J gave up 5 bases and V 7 bases, and 11 bases lay outside the gene matches. CDR1 is SQVTM and CDR2 is ANQGSEA in the germline V gene. The CDR3 extends over 13 amino acids. DNA for the CDR3: TGCAGCGCACGCTCGACAGGGAACAACGAGCAGTACTTC. Translation gives CSARSTGNNEQYF.

This CDR3 reads CASSLESRETQYF. The CDR3 DNA follows: TGCGCCAGCAGCTTGGAATCCCGGGAGACCCAGTACTTC. The gene calls are TRBV5-1 and TRBJ2-5; unclear D gene. V dropped 0 bases and J dropped 5 bases, with 8 bases sitting between them. Germline-derived CDR1 and CDR2 are SGHRS and YFSETQ. The CDR3 is made up of 13 amino acids.

This clone was counted a single time. The chain joins TRBV11-3 to TRBJ2-7; TRBD1 aligns across 12 bases. The J segment lost 6 bases and the V segment lost 5 bases, leaving 8 bases of the junction unmatched. This CDR3 has 15 residues. CDR1 and CDR2 from the germline V gene are SGHNT and YENEEA. Written as DNA, the CDR3 is TGTGCCAGCAGCAAGGGACAGGGGGCCCCCGGCGAGCAGTACTTC. Amino acid sequence: CASSKGQGAPGEQYF.